This TCR beta chain is drawn from a study of T cells in tumors and immune-related adverse events. Trimming shortened V by 0 bases and J by 6 bases, and 12 bases separated the two germline ends. The CDR3 covers 15 residues. Germline V gives CDR1 SGHVS, CDR2 FQNEAQ. Generated by immunoSEQ multiplex PCR, the TCRdb table keeps only in-frame clones and is missing some. The sample yields some 2,600 clones, around four fifths seen once. The chain combines TRBV7-8 with TRBJ2-1, with D uncertain. This TCR came from a female donor with metastatic renal cell carcinoma. The source material was tumor tissue, sampled from a patient treated with anti-PD-1 therapy. CDR3 nucleotides: TGTGCCAGCAGCTTAGCAGTCTTCTTTTTCAATGAGCAGTTCTTC. Residues: CASSLAVFFFNEQFF.